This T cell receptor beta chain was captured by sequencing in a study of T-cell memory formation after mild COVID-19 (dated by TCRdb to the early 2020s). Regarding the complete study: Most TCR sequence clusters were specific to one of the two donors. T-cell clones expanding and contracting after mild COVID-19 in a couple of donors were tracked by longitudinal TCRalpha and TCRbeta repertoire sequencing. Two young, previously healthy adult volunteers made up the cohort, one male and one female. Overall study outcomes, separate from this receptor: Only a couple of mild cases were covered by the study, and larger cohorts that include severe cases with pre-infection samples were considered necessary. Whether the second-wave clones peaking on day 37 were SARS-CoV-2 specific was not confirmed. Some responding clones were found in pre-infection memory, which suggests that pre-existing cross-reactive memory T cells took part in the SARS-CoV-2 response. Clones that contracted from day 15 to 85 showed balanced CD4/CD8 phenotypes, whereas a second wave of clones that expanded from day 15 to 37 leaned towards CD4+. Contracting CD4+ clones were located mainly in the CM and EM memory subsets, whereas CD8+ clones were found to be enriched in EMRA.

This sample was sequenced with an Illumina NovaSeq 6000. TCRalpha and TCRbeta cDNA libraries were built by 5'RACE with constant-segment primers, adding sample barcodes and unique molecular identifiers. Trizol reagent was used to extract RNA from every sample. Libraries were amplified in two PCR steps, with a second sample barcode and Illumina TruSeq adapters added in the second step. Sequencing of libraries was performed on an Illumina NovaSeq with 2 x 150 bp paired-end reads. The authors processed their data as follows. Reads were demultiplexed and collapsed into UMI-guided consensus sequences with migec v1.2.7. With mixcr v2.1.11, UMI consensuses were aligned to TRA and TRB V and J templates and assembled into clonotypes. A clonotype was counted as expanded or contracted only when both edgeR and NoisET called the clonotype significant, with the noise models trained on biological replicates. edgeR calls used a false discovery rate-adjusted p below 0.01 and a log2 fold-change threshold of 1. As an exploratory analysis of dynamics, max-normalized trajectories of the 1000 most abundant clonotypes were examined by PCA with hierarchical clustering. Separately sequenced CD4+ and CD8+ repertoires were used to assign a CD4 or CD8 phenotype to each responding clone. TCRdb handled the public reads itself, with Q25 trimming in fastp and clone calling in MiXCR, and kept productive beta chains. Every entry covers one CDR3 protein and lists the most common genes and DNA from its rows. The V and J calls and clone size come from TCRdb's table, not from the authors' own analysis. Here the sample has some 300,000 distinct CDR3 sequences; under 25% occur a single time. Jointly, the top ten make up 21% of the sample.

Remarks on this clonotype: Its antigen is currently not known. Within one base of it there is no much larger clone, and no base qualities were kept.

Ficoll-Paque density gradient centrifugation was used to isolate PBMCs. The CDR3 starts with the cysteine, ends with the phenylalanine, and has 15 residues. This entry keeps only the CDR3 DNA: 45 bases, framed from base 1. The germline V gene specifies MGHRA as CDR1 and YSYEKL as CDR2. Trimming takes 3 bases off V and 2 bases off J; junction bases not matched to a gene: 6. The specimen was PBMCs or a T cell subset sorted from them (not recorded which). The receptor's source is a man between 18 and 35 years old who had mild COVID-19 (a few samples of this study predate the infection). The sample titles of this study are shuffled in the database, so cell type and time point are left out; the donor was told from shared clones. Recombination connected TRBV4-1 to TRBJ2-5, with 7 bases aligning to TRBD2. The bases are TGCGCCAGCAGCCAGCGGGGGATATCTCAAGAGACCCAGTACTTC. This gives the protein CASSQRGISQETQYF.